This TCR beta chain derives from a study of cytomegalovirus exposure and HLA in healthy donors. Study-wide results and limits: Later on, analysis showed that most CMV-associated TCR beta chains appeared to be HLA-restricted.

PCR primers comprised 60 Vbeta and 13 Jbeta primers. The data were produced by immunoSEQ multiplex PCR, yet TCRdb's version contains in-frame clones alone and is incomplete. The sample holds about 160,000 clones, about 85% seen once. About this clone: Its specificity is not known.

The V gene's germline CDR1 is SEHNR and CDR2 FQNEAQ (reference sequence). V lost 5 bases to trimming and J lost 7 bases; unmatched junction nucleotides: 5. This CDR3 has 15 amino acids. The sequenced sample consisted of PBMCs. The genes are TRBV7-9 and TRBJ2-4; 13 bases line up with TRBD2. The TCR was taken from a boy aged 2 to 9 in good health and CMV-seronegative. Written as DNA, the CDR3 is TGTGCCAGCAGCGTTACTAGCGGGGGGGCCAACATTCAGTACTTC. Its translation is CASSVTSGGANIQYF.